This T cell receptor (beta chain) was recorded in a study of cytomegalovirus exposure and HLA in healthy donors. Turning to the study itself: For the approximately 420 genotyped donors, 81% fell within the Caucasian-associated ancestry cluster.

The junction had 3 bases not matched to a gene; V was cut back by 4 bases and J by 5 bases. The germline V gene encodes CDR1 MGHRA and CDR2 YSYEKL. The CDR3 spans 14 residues. A multiplex PCR was run with 60 Vbeta primers and 13 Jbeta primers. Using immunoSEQ multiplex PCR, the repertoire was profiled, and TCRdb retains in-frame clones only, with some absent. The sample lists roughly 95,000 clones; around 80% were seen once. Study-level findings and limits: The listing of 150 to 200 TCR beta chains classed them as cytomegalovirus-associated.

On this clone itself: The antigen is undetermined.

This chain uses TRBV4-1 with TRBJ2-1; 9 bases agree with TRBD1. This TCR was sampled from a man aged 25 to 45 in good health and CMV-seropositive. Sequencing used PBMCs. CDR3 residues: CASSPGQGHNEQFF. In DNA form, the CDR3 reads TGCGCCAGCAGCCCGGGACAGGGACACAATGAGCAGTTCTTC.